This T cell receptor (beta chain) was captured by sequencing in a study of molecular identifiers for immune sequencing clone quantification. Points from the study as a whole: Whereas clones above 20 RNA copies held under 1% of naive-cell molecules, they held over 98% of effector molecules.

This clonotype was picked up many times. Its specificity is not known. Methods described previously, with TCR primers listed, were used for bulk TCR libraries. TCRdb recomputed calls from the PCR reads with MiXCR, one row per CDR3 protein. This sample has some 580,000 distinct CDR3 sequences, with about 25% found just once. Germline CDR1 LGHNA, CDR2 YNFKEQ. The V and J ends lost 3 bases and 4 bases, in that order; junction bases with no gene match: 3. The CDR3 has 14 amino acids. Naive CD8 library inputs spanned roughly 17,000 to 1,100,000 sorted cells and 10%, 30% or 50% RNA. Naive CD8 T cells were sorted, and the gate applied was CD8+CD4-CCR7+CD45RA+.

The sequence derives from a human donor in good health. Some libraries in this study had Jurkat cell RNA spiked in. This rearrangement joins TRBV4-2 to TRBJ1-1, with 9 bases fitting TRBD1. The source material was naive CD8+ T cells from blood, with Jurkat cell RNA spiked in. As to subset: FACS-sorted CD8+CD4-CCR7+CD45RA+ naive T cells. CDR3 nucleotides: TGTGCCAGCAGCCACATGACAGGGGGCACTGAAGCTTTCTTT. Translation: CASSHMTGGTEAFF.